This entry is about one TCR beta chain. Study processing details: Quantification of nucleated cells was approximated via reference gene primer amplification. TCRdb keeps only in-frame clones here, not all; method: immunoSEQ multiplex PCR. V and J calls and clone size are given by that table; D and trimming were obtained from the DNA. The repertoire holds some 73,000 clones, less than 75% seen once, with about 20% in the top ten. The data derive from a study of blood T cell repertoires in COVID-19. The overall study: Whether acute or convalescent, the COVID-19 samples came from the United States, Italy and Spain. PBMCs, B-cell-depleted T cells, or T cells were the source of the cDNA or gDNA that made up the material.

The source of this sequence is a man aged 55 to 70 with acute or convalescent COVID-19. The specimen was peripheral blood.

CDR3 loop: CASSFGTGTPLHF. CDR3 DNA sequence: TGTGCCAGCAGTTTTGGGACAGGGACACCCCTCCACTTT. This chain joins TRBV27 and TRBJ1-6, with 9 bases matching TRBD1. This CDR3 contains 13 residues. V gave up 3 bases and J gave up 11 bases; unmatched junction bases: 2. Germline V lookup: CDR1 MNHEY, CDR2 SMNVEV (reference sequence).